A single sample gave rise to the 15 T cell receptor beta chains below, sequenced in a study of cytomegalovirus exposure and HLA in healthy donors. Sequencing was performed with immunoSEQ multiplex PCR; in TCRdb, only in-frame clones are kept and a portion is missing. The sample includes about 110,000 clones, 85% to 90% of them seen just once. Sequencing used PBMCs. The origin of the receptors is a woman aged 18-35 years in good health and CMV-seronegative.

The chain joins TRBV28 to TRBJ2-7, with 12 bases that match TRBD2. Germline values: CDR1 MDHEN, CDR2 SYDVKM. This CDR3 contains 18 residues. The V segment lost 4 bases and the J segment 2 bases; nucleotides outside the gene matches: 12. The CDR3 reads CASSSSTSGGIKAYEQYF. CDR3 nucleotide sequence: TGTGCCAGCAGTTCCTCTACTAGCGGGGGGATCAAGGCCTACGAGCAGTACTTC.

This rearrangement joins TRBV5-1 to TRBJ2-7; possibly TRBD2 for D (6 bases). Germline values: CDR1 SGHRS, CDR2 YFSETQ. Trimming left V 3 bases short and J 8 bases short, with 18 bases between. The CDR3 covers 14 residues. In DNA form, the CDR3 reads TGCGCCAGCAGCTCCGTCCGGGAGCCGGGCAAGCAGTACTTC. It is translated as CASSSVREPGKQYF.

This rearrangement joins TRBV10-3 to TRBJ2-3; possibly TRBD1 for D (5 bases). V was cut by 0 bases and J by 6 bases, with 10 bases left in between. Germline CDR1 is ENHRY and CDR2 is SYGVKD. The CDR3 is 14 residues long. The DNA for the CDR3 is TGTGCCATCAGTGAGTCTGTCAGGGCGGATACGCAGTATTTT. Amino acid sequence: CAISESVRADTQYF.

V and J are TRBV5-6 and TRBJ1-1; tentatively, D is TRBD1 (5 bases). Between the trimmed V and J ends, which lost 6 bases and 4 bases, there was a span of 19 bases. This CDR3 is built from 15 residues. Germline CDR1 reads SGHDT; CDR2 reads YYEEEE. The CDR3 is CASTQPAARATEAFF. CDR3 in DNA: TGTGCCAGCACCCAACCAGCTGCCAGGGCCACTGAAGCTTTCTTT.

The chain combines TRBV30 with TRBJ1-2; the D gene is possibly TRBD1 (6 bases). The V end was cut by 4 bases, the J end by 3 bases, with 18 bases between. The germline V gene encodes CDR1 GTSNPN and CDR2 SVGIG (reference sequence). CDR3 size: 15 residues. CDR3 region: CAWTPKTGRDYGYTF. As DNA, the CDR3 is TGTGCCTGGACCCCAAAGACAGGACGCGACTATGGCTACACCTTC.

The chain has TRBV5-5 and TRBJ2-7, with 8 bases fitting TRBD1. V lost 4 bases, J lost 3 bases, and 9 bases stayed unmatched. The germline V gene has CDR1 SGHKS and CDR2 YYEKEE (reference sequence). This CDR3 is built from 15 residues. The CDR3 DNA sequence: TGTGCCAGCAGCATCACCGGGACAGGTTACTACGAGCAGTACTTC. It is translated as CASSITGTGYYEQYF.

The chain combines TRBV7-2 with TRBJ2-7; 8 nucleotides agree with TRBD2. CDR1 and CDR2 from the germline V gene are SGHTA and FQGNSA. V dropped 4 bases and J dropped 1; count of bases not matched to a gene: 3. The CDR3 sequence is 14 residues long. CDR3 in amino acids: CASSSGLVSYEQYF. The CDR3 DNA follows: TGTGCCAGCAGCTCGGGACTAGTTTCCTACGAGCAGTACTTC.

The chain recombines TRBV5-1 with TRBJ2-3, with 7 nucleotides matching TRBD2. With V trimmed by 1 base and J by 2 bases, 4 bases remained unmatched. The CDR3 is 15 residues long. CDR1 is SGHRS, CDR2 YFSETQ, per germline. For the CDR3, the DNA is TGCGCCAGCAGCTTGAGCGGGGTCTACACAGATACGCAGTATTTT. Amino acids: CASSLSGVYTDTQYF.

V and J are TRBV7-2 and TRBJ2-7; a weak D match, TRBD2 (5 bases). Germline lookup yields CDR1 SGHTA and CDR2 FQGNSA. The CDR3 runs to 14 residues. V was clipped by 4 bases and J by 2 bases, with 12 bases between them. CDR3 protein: CASSSTDSAYEQYF. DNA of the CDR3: TGTGCCAGCAGCTCCACGGACTCAGCCTACGAGCAGTACTTC.

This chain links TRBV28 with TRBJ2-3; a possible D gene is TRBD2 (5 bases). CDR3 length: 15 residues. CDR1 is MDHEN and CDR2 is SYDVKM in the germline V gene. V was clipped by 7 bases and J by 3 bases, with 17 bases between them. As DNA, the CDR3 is TGTGCCAGCAAGGGAGAGACAATCCTTACAGATACGCAGTATTTT. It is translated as CASKGETILTDTQYF. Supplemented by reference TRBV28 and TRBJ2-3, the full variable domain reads DVKVTQSSRYLVKRTGEKVFLECVQDMDHENMFWYRQDPGLGLRLIYFSYDVKMKEKGDIPEGYSVSREKKERFSLILESASTNQTSMYLCASKGETILTDTQYFGPGTRLTVL.

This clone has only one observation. The chain's CDR3 is CASSPTQERSPNEKLFF. The CDR3 nucleotides read TGTGCCAGCAGCCCAACCCAAGAACGGTCTCCTAATGAAAAACTGTTTTTT. The rearrangement uses TRBV6-8 and TRBJ1-4; D is ambiguous. Germline lookup yields CDR1 MNHGY and CDR2 SAAAGT. The length of the CDR3 is 17 residues. The germline V and J ends were trimmed by 6 bases and 3 bases, with 20 bases remaining between them.

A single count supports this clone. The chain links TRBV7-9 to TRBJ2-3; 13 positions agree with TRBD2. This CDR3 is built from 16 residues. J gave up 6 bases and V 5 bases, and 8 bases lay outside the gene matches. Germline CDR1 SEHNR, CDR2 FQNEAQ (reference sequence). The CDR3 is CASSGLAGVRPDTQYF. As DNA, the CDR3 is TGTGCCAGCAGCGGACTAGCGGGAGTACGCCCGGATACGCAGTATTTT.

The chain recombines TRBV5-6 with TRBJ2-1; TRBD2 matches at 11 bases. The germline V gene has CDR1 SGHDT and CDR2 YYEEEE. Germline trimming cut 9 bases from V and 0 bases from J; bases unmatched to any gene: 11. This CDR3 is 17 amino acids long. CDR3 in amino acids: CATSTSGEFNSYNEQFF. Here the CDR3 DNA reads TGTGCCACCTCGACTAGCGGGGAATTCAACTCCTACAATGAGCAGTTCTTC. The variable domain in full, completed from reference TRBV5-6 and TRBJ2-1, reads DAGVTQSPTHLIKTRGQQVTLRCSPKSGHDTVSWYQQALGQGPQFIFQYYEEEERQRGNFPDRFSGHQFPNYSSELNVNALLLGDSALYLCATSTSGEFNSYNEQFFGPGTRLTVL.

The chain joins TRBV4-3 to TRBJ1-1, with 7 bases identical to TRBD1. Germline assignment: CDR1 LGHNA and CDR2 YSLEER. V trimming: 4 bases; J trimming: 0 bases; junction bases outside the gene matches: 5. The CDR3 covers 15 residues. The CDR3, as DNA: TGCGCCAGCAGCCTTCACAGGGGAGTGAACACTGAAGCTTTCTTT. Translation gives CASSLHRGVNTEAFF.

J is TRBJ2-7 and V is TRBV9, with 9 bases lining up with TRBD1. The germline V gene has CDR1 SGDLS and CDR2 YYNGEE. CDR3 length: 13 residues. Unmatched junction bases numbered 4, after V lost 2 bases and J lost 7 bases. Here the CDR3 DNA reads TGTGCCAGCAGCGTGACAGGGGGTGGAGAGCAGTACTTC. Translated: CASSVTGGGEQYF.